Below, 9 T cell receptor beta chains from the same sample are listed, as sequenced in a study of beta chain features in type 1 diabetes (dated by TCRdb to about 2018). Library generation was performed with the immunoSEQ multiplex PCR assay. All of the isolated RNA was reverse transcribed with the High Capacity cDNA Reverse Transcription Kit, so expressed TCRB transcripts were sequenced. The table comes from immuneACCESS by way of TCRdb, which keeps in-frame sequences with V and J called. Part of the clones is missing from these tables; in studies checked, under half for an unresolved V gene and the rest for unknown reasons. The sample table contains about 350,000 clones; only one count was recorded for around a fifth of them. Under 0.055% of the sample is held by the ten biggest clonotypes. Sequenced sample: naive CD4+ T cells from blood. This specimen's cell subset or site label, interpreted: true naive CD4+ T cells. These receptors all come from a woman under 30 in good health.

The rearrangement links TRBV10-3 to TRBJ2-7, with D uncertain. V dropped 3 bases and J dropped 2 bases, with 5 bases sitting between them. CDR3 length: 12 amino acids. Looked up from germline, CDR1 is ENHRY and CDR2 is SYGVKD. DNA of the CDR3: TGTGCCATCAGTGACAGGACCTACGAGCAGTACTTC. As protein: CAISDRTYEQYF.

The gene calls are TRBV11-2 and TRBJ2-7, with TRBD2 identical over 9 bases. The junction had 11 bases not matched to a gene; V was cut back by 1 base and J by 4 bases. Germline CDR1 reads SGHAT; CDR2 reads FQNNGV. The CDR3 extends over 17 amino acids. In DNA, the CDR3 is TGTGCCAGCAGCTTAGTAGGCCCTCGGCGGGGGGGTTACGAGCAGTACTTC. Translation: CASSLVGPRRGGYEQYF.

The V gene is TRBV18, the J gene TRBJ1-6; 7 bases fit TRBD1. The trim removed 3 bases at V and 7 bases at J, leaving 6 bases unmatched. Germline V gene data show CDR1 as KGHSH and CDR2 as LQKENI. The length of the CDR3 is 15 residues. The CDR3 coding sequence is TGTGCCAGCTCACCCGAACAGGGGCAAAATTCACCCCTCCACTTT. Its protein product is CASSPEQGQNSPLHF.

This clone was counted once. V gene TRBV30 combines with J gene TRBJ2-3; 11 positions match TRBD2. Trimming removed 1 base from V and 4 bases from J; junction bases left unmatched: 4. The CDR3 contains 15 residues. The germline V gene encodes CDR1 GTSNPN and CDR2 SVGIG (reference sequence). CDR3 sequence: CAWSAPSGRPDTQYF. Here the CDR3 DNA reads TGTGCCTGGAGTGCCCCTAGCGGGAGGCCAGATACGCAGTATTTT. The whole variable domain, filled in from reference TRBV30 and TRBJ2-3, reads SQTIHQWPATLVQPVGSPLSLECTVEGTSNPNLYWYRQAAGRGLQLLFYSVGIGQISSEVPQNLSASRPQDRQFILSSKKLLLSDSGFYLCAWSAPSGRPDTQYFGPGTRLTVL.

This sequence joins TRBV30 and TRBJ1-2, with D perhaps TRBD1 (5 bases). Between the trimmed V and J ends, which lost 4 bases and 4 bases, there was a span of 19 bases. The germline V gene encodes CDR1 GTSNPN and CDR2 SVGIG (reference sequence). The CDR3 is made up of 15 amino acids. CDR3 in amino acids: CAWNQDNLGGYGYTF. CDR3 coding DNA: TGTGCCTGGAACCAGGACAACCTGGGGGGCTATGGCTACACCTTC.

This clone has only a few counts. V is TRBV15 and J is TRBJ1-1; D unclear. Deletions cut 1 base from V and 0 bases from J, with 12 bases between. Germline V gene sequence: CDR1 LNHNV, CDR2 YYDKDF (reference sequence). This CDR3 is 16 amino acids long. The CDR3: CATSRGIREMNTEAFF. The DNA for the CDR3 is TGTGCCACCAGCAGAGGGATTCGGGAAATGAACACTGAAGCTTTCTTT.

The CDR3 sequence is CASSPNTGTGELFF. In DNA form, the CDR3 reads TGTGCCAGCTCACCAAACACAGGCACCGGGGAGCTGTTTTTT. The genes are TRBV18 and TRBJ2-2; possible D gene TRBD1, 5 bases. Trimming took 2 bases from V and 4 from J, leaving 8 bases between them. This CDR3 is built from 14 residues. CDR1 KGHSH and CDR2 LQKENI come from the germline V gene. The whole variable domain, filled in from reference TRBV18 and TRBJ2-2, reads NAGVMQNPRHLVRRRGQEARLRCSPMKGHSHVYWYRQLPEEGLKFMVYLQKENIIDESGMPKERFSAEFPKEGPSILRIQQVVRGDSAAYFCASSPNTGTGELFFGEGSRLTVL.

V gene TRBV5-4 combines with J gene TRBJ2-5; a possible D gene is TRBD2 (6 bases). Germline V gives CDR1 SGHNT, CDR2 YYREEE (reference sequence). V gave up 4 bases and J gave up 2 bases, with 12 bases separating them. CDR3 length: 14 amino acids. The CDR3 reads CASSHRDSQETQYF. In DNA, the CDR3 is TGTGCCAGCAGCCACCGGGACTCTCAAGAGACCCAGTACTTC.

The chain combines TRBV30 with TRBJ2-3; no clear D gene. The V gene's germline CDR1 is GTSNPN and CDR2 SVGIG (reference sequence). Trimming removed 1 base at V and 6 bases at J, with 11 bases between. The CDR3 totals 13 residues. CDR3 sequence reads: CAWSDPPGDTQYF. CDR3 in DNA: TGTGCCTGGAGTGATCCCCCCGGGGATACGCAGTATTTT.